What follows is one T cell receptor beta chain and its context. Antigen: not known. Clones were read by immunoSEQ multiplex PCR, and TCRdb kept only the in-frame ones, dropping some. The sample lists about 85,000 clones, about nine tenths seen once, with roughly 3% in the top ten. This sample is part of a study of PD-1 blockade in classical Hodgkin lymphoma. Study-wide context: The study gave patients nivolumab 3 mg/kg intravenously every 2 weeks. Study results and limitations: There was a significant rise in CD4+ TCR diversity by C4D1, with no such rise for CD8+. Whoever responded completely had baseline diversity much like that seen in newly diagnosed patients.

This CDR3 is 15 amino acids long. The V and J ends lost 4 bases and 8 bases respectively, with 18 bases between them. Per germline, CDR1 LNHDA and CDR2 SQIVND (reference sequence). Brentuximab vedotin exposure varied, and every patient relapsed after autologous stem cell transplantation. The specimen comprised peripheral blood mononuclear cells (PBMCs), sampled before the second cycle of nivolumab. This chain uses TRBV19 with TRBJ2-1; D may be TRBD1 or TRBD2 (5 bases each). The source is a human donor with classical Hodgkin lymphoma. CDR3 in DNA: TGTGCCAGTAGTAGCACGGGACCTGGTAGCGATGAGCAGTTCTTC. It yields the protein CASSSTGPGSDEQFF.